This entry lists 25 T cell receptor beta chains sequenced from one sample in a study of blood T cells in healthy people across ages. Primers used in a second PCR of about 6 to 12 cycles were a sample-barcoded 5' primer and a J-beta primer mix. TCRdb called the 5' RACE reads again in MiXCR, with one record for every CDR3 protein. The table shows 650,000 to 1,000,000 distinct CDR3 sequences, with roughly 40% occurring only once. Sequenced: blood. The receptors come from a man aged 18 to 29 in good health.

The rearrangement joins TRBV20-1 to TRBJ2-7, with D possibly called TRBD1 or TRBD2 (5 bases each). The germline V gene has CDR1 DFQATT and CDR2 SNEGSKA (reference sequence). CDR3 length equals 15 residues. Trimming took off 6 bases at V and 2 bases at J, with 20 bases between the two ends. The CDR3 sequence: CSAPKLAGSAYEQYF. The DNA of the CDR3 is TGCAGTGCCCCCAAGTTGGCAGGGAGTGCCTACGAGCAGTACTTC.

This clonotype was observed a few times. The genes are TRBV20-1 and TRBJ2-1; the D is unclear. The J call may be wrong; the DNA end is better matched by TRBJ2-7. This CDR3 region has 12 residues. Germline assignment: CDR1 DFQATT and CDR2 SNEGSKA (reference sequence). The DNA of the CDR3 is TGCAGTGCTAGTCCGGGCTACAATGAGCAGTACTTC. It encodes CSASPGYNEQYF.

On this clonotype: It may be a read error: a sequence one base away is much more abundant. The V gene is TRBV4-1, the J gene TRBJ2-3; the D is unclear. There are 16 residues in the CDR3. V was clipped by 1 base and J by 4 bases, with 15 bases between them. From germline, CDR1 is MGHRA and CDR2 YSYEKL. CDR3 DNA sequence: TGCGCCAGCAGCCAAGGGGCGACTGATGGGGCAGATACGCAGTATTTT. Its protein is CASSQGATDGADTQYF.

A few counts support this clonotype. CDR3 region: CASSRGPGVPTYEQYF. CDR3 in DNA: TGTGCCAGCAGTCGGGGGCCAGGGGTACCTACCTACGAGCAGTACTTC. The chain links TRBV12-3 or TRBV12-4 to TRBJ2-7, with D possibly being TRBD1 or TRBD2 (6 bases each). CDR3 length equals 16 residues. V dropped 5 bases and J dropped 2 bases, with 19 bases sitting between them.

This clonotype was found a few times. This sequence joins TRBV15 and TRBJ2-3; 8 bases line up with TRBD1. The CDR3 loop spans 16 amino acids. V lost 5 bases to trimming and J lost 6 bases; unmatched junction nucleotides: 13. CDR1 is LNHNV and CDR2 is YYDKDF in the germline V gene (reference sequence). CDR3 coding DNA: TGTGCCACCAGCCCCGATACTCAGGGGGCCTCGGATACGCAGTATTTT. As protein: CATSPDTQGASDTQYF.

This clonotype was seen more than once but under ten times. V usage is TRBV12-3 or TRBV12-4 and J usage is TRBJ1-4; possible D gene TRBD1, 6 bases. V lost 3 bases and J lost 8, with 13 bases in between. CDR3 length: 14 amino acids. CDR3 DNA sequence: TGTGCCAGCAGTTTTGGGGGGGCGGGAGAAAAACTGTTTTTT. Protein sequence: CASSFGGAGEKLFF.

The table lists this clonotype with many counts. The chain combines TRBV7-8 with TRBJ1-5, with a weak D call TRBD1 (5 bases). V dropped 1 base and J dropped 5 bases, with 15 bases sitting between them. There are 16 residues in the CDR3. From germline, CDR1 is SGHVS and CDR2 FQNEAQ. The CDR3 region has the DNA TGTGCCAGCAGCTTAGATAGCGACAGAGTCTATCAGCCCCAGCATTTT. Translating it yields CASSLDSDRVYQPQHF.

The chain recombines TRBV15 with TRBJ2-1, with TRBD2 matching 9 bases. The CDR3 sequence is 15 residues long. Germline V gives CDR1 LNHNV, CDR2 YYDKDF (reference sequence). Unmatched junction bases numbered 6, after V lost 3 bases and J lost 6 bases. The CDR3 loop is CATSREAGGGNEQFF. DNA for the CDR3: TGTGCCACCAGCAGGGAGGCGGGAGGGGGCAATGAGCAGTTCTTC.

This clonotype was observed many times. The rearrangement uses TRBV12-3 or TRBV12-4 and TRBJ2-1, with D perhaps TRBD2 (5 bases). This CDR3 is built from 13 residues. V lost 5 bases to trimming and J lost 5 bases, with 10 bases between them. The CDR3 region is CASSLDFNNEQFF. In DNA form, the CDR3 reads TGTGCCAGCAGTCTGGACTTTAACAATGAGCAGTTCTTC.

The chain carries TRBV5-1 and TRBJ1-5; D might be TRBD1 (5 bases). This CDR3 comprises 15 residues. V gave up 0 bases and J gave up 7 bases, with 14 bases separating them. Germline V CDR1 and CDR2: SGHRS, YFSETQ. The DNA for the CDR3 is TGCGCCAGCAGCTTGGCCCCGGGGGATAACCAGCCCCAGCATTTT. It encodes CASSLAPGDNQPQHF.

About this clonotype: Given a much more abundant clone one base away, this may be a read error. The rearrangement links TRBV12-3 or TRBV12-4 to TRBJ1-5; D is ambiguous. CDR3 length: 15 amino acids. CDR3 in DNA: TGTTCCAGCAGTTTTTATCAGAGTGGCAATCAGCCCCAGCATTTT. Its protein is CSSSFYQSGNQPQHF.

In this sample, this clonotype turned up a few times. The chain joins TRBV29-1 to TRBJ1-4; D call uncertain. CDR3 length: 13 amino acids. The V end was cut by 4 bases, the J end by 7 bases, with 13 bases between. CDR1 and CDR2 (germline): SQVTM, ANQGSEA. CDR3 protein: CSVVGLFGEKLFF. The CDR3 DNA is TGCAGCGTTGTAGGGCTATTCGGTGAAAAACTGTTTTTT.

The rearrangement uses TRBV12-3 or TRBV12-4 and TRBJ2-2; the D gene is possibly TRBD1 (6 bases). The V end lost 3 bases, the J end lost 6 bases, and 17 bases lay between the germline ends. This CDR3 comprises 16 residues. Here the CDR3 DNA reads TGTGCCAGCAGTTTGAGTCAGGGGATACGTCCCGGGGAGCTGTTTTTT. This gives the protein CASSLSQGIRPGELFF.

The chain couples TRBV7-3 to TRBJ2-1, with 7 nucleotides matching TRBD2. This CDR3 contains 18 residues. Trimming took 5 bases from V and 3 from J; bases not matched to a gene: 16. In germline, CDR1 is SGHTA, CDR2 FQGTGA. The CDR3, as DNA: TGTGCCAGCAGCGAAAGGGTGGTCTGGGACTACGTCTACAATGAGCAGTTCTTC. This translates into CASSERVVWDYVYNEQFF.

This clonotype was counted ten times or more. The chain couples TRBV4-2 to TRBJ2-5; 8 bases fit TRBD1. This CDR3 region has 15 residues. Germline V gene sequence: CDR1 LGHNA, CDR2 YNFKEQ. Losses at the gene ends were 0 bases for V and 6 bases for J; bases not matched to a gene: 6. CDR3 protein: CASSQETTGEKTQYF. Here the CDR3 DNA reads TGTGCCAGCAGCCAAGAGACGACAGGGGAGAAGACCCAGTACTTC.

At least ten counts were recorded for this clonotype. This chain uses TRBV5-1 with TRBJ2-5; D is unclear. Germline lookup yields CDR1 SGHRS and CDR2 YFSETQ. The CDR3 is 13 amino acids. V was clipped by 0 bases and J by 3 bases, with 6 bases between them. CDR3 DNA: TGCGCCAGCAGCTTGGGACTGGAAGAGACCCAGTACTTC. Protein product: CASSLGLEETQYF.

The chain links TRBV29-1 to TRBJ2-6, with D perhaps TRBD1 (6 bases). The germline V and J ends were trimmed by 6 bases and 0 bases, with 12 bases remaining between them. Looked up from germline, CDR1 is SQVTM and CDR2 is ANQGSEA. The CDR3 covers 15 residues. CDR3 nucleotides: TGCAGCGTGATTGACAGGTACTCTGGGGCCAACGTCCTGACTTTC. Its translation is CSVIDRYSGANVLTF. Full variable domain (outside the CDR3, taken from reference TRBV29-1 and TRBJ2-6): SAVISQKPSRDICQRGTSLTIQCQVDSQVTMMFWYRQQPGQSLTLIATANQGSEATYESGFVIDKFPISRPNLTFSTLTVSNMSPEDSSIYLCSVIDRYSGANVLTFGAGSRLTVL.

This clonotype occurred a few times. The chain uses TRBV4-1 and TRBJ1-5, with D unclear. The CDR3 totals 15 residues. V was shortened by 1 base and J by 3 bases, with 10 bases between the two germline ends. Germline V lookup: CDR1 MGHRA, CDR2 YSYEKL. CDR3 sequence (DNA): TGCGCCAGCAGCCAAGTAGCGGGGAACAATCAGCCCCAGCATTTT. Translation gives CASSQVAGNNQPQHF.

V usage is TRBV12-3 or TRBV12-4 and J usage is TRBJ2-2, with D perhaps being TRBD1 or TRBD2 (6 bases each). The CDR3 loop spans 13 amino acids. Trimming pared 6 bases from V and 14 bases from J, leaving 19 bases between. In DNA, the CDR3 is TGTGCCAGCAGACGGGGGACAAGCGCCCGACTGTTTTTT. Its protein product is CASRRGTSARLFF.

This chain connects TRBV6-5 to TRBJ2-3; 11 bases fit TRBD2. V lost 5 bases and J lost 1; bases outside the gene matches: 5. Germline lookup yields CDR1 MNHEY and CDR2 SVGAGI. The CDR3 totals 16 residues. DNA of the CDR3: TGTGCCAGCAGTCTAGCGGGGGGCCCCGGCACAGATACGCAGTATTTT. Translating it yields CASSLAGGPGTDTQYF.

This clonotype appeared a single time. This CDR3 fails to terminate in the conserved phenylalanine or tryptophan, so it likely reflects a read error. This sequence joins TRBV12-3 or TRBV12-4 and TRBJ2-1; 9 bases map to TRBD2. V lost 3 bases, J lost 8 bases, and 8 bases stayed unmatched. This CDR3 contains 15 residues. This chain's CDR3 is CASSFLASGVDEQFL. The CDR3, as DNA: TGTGCCAGCAGTTTTTTGGCTAGCGGGGTCGATGAGCAGTTCTTA.

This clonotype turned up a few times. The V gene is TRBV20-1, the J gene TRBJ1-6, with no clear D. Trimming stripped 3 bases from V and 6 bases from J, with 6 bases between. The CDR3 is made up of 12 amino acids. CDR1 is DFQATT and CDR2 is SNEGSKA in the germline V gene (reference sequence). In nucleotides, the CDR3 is TGCAGTGCTAGCCGCTCTAATTCACCCCTCCACTTT. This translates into CSASRSNSPLHF.

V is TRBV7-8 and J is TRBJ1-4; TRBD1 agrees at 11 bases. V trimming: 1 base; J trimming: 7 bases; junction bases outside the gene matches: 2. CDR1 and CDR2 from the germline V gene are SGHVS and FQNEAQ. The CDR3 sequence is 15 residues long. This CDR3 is CASSLGGTGGEKLFF. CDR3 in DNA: TGTGCCAGCAGCTTAGGTGGGACAGGGGGTGAAAAACTGTTTTTT.

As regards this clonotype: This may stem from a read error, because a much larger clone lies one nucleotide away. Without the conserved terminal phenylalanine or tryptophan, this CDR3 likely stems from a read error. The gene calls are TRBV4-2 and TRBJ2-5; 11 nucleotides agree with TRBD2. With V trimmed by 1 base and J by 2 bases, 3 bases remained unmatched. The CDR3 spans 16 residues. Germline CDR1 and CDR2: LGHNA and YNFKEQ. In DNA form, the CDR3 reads TGTGCCAGCAGCCAAGTGGCTAGCGGGGGGCAAGAGACCCAGTACTTA. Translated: CASSQVASGGQETQYL.

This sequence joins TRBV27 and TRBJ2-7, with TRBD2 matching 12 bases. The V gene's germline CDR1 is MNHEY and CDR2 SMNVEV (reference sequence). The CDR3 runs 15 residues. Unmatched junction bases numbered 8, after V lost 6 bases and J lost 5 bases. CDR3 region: CASRWTSGNFHEQYF. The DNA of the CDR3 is TGTGCCAGCAGATGGACTAGCGGGAACTTCCACGAGCAGTACTTC.